One T cell receptor (beta chain) is described in this entry. The data derive from a study of shared clonotypes between healthy human individuals. V lost 5 bases, J lost 5 bases, and 10 bases stayed unmatched. The CDR3 covers 15 residues. Germline CDR1 is SGHAT and CDR2 is FQNNGV. Assay used: immunoSEQ multiplex PCR; TCRdb lists only in-frame clones, some missing. In the table there are some 2,000,000 clones, around 95% of which are singletons. The TCR comes from a man between 18 and 35 years old in good health. The chain recombines TRBV11-2 with TRBJ2-7; 9 bases match TRBD1. Sequencing input: naive CD4+ T cells sorted from blood. Subset: CD45RA+ positively selected. The CDR3 is CASSPGQGRHDEQYF. CDR3 DNA sequence: TGTGCCAGCAGCCCCGGACAGGGGCGTCACGACGAGCAGTACTTC.